The text below deals with one TCR beta chain. This clone was counted a single time. The antigen it binds to is not known. No much larger clonotype is one base removed from it; base qualities were not supplied. TCRbeta CDR3 regions were amplified from genomic DNA using the immunoSEQ Assay, a bias-controlled multiplex PCR. Regarding the original processing steps: The number of nucleated cells in each sample was estimated from the amplification of reference gene primers within the assay. Sequence reads were collapsed and filtered to measure the absolute abundance of every unique TCRbeta CDR3 rearrangement. For each sample, productive Simpson clonality was calculated by taking the square root of Simpson's diversity index across productive rearrangements. TCRdb's version of the immuneACCESS table is confined to in-frame rearrangements and falls short of the full clone set. An unresolved V gene accounts for under half of the shortfall where checked; the remainder is of unknown origin. V and J calls and clone size come straight from that table; D and trimming were deduced from the DNA. This sample has about 250,000 clones in its table, and just over 85% of those were observed once. The ten largest clones capture over 1.3% of the sample.

Based on the germline V gene, the CDR1 and CDR2 sequences are SGHTA and FQGNSA. The germline V end is reduced by 5 bases and the J end by 6 bases; junction bases left unmatched: 6. The CDR3 spans 15 residues, from the cysteine through the phenylalanine. Only CDR3 DNA is held: 45 bases, read in frame from base 1. Collaborating institutions collected whole blood in K2EDTA tubes following their own protocols. For TCRbeta analysis, collaborators shipped samples in one of three forms: frozen whole blood, isolated PBMCs, or DNA extracted from either of those sample types. These data come from a study of blood T cell repertoires in COVID-19 (dated by TCRdb to 2019 to 2021). Some background on the complete study: Collaborator samples came from the United States, Italy and Spain and covered acute and convalescent phases of COVID-19. The material from the prospective study consisted of cDNA or gDNA derived from T cells, B-cell-depleted T cells, or PBMCs. The dataset comprised deeply sampled blood TCRbeta repertoires from subjects exposed to, actively infected with, or recovered from COVID-19. The repertoires were released in a freely available public database intended as a resource for research on the immune response to SARS-CoV-2. Samples were obtained from the ongoing ImmuneRACE study (first 160 participants) and from 950 to 1,500 subjects provided by 6 global collaborators. A de-identified subject ID, COVID-19 status, age in years and sex were almost always included in the sample metadata. Where available, HLA class I and class II types were taken from metadata supplied by the sample provider and were not determined by assay-based typing.

The investigation overall reported the following: Clinical and demographic metadata were provided uncurated, with the amount varying by source and participant.

The source material was peripheral blood. The chain couples TRBV7-2 to TRBJ1-6; 8 nucleotides in the junction match TRBD1. The sequence was obtained from a man older than 75 with acute or convalescent COVID-19. In nucleotides, the sequence is TGTGCCAGCAGCCCTATGGGACAGGTTAATTCACCCCTCCACTTT. Translation gives CASSPMGQVNSPLHF.